This TCR beta chain was identified in a study of CD8 T cell repertoires and HIV-1 epitope variants. The overall study: T cells were stimulated with Twenty-five Gag and Nef peptides separately.

Generated by immunoSEQ multiplex PCR, the TCRdb table keeps only in-frame clones and is missing some. Of 80,000 to 95,000 clones in the sample, roughly four fifths were seen once. Trimming removed 0 bases at V and 4 bases at J, with 11 bases between. The CDR3 totals 15 residues. In germline, CDR1 is SEHNR, CDR2 FQNEAQ (reference sequence). Study findings and constraints: About 10 antigen-specific TCR beta clonotypes were found; about six seemed cross-reactive to variants. This assay reports beta chains of antigen-expanded cells, not T cell function.

As concerns this clone: Antigen unknown.

Sequencing input: uncultured baseline CD8+ T cells from peripheral blood mononuclear cells (PBMCs). The V gene is TRBV7-9, the J gene TRBJ2-3; D gene ambiguous. The source of this sequence is a male donor with HIV. The CDR3 bases are TGTGCCAGCAGCTTAGCGAATGCGGCGTCAGATACGCAGTATTTT. Translating it yields CASSLANAASDTQYF.